Listed below are T cell receptor beta chains from one sample, sequenced in a study of T cell repertoires in cytomegalovirus infection. Each CDR3 protein gets one entry after TCRdb re-called the reads with MiXCR. The profile shows a few hundred thousand distinct CDR3 sequences, almost 30% of them singletons. These receptors lack a known antigen. The material was cultured PBMCs, obtained from culture after CMV antigen stimulation. These receptors originate from a human donor in good health (CMV status not recorded). Some clones in this sample may be carry-over from other donors' samples. Both conserved end residues are part of each CDR3. Each record gives: V gene, J gene, CDR3 protein.

TRBV7-6	TRBJ1-6	CASSLSLRSPLHF
TRBV29-1	TRBJ1-4	CRLNHNEKLFF
TRBV7-2	TRBJ2-7	CASSIRYPYEQYF
TRBV24-1	TRBJ2-4	CATSDSGTSKNIQYF
TRBV3-1	TRBJ2-7	CASSQDREKQYF
TRBV12-3/TRBV12-4	TRBJ2-7	CASSLGRAGDYEQYF
TRBV6-1	TRBJ2-5	CASAGPGGTQYF
TRBV6-2/TRBV6-3	TRBJ2-6	CATTSTRSTNVLTF
TRBV5-8	TRBJ1-4	CASSLGVVANEKLFF
TRBV6-6	TRBJ1-2	CASSRGLRGGYTF
TRBV3-1	TRBJ2-5	CASSRDLQGPETQYF
TRBV12-3/TRBV12-4	TRBJ1-2	CASSLWDREDYGYTF
TRBV10-3	TRBJ2-7	CAISGIGNYEQYF
TRBV24-1	TRBJ2-1	CATSVRVLAGGHEQFF
TRBV4-2	TRBJ1-2	CASSRGQGAMGYTF
TRBV7-6	TRBJ2-5	CASSLDGGPETQYF
TRBV20-1	TRBJ1-1	CSARDQRAGTEAFF
TRBV4-2	TRBJ2-2	CASSQVMGTRFTGELFF
TRBV6-1	TRBJ2-6	CASTDSVSSGANVLTF
TRBV12-3/TRBV12-4	TRBJ1-2	CASSLAPQGNYGYTF
TRBV9	TRBJ1-4	CASSVGADPSEKLFF
TRBV20-1	TRBJ1-1	CSARVGGTGGNTEAFF
TRBV7-3	TRBJ2-7	CASSIYRDYEQYF
TRBV12-3/TRBV12-4	TRBJ2-7	CASSYGLGYEQYF
TRBV20-1	TRBJ1-6	CSARLDRSSPLHF
TRBV7-6	TRBJ1-4	CASSLEGISEKLFF
TRBV27	TRBJ2-1	CASSPTGGQGRNEQFF
TRBV7-9	TRBJ2-3	CASSTRGDLTDTQYF
TRBV4-2	TRBJ2-1	CASRLTSPGEQFF
TRBV11-3	TRBJ2-5	CASSPGATETQYF
TRBV28	TRBJ1-5	CASSSRQVWEPQHF
TRBV7-9	TRBJ1-5	CASSLETGNQPQHF
TRBV7-8	TRBJ1-2	CASSSEGWGYGYTF
TRBV7-9	TRBJ2-3	CASREREGADTQYF
TRBV7-9	TRBJ2-1	CASSFGTGDNEQFF
TRBV4-1	TRBJ1-1	CASSQGGFGQVGTEAFF
TRBV5-5	TRBJ1-2	CANSLAGQGIYGYTF
TRBV20-1	TRBJ2-5	CSARGQYPDGAPTETQYF
TRBV10-3	TRBJ2-3	CAISEGANTQYF
TRBV11-2	TRBJ2-1	CASSLIRREQFF